This T cell receptor (beta chain) was observed in a study of blood T cell repertoires in COVID-19. Per the germline V gene, CDR1 is SGDLS and CDR2 is YYNGEE. Losses at the gene ends were 4 bases for V and 1 base for J; bases not matched to a gene: 8. This CDR3 region has 16 residues. Profiled with immunoSEQ multiplex PCR; TCRdb holds only in-frame clones, not every one. This repertoire shows 220,000 or so clones, around 86% found once; its top ten account for 5.5% to 6.5%. This sequence originates from a man aged 55 to 70 who had recovered from COVID-19. The chain employs TRBV9 and TRBJ2-7; 10 bases fit TRBD2. The sequenced sample consisted of peripheral blood. The CDR3 DNA reads as TGTGCCAGCAGCCCCTCGCTGACTAGCGGGTCCTACGAGCAGTACTTC. This gives the protein CASSPSLTSGSYEQYF.